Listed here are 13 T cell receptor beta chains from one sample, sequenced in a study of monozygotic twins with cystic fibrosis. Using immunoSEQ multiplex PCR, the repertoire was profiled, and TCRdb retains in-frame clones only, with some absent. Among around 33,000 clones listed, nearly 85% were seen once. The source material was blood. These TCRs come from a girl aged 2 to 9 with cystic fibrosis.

The CDR3, as DNA: TGTGCCAGCAGCCCCCGGACAGGGTGGGGCTACACCTTC. This codes for CASSPRTGWGYTF. V and J are TRBV9 and TRBJ1-2; 8 bases are a match to TRBD1. V shed 4 bases and J 8 bases; nucleotides not matched to a gene: 7. Germline-derived CDR1 and CDR2 are SGDLS and YYNGEE. This CDR3 has 13 amino acids.

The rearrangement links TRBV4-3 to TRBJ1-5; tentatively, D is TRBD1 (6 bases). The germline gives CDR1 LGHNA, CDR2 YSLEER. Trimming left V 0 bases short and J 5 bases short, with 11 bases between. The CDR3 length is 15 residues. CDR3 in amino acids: CASSQEAAGDQPQHF. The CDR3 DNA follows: TGCGCCAGCAGCCAAGAAGCGGCAGGGGATCAGCCCCAGCATTTT.

The CDR3 loop is CASSLNYEQYF. The CDR3, as DNA: TGCGCCAGCAGCTTGAATTACGAGCAGTACTTC. V usage is TRBV5-1 and J usage is TRBJ2-7; D is unresolved. The CDR3 loop spans 11 amino acids. Germline-derived CDR1 and CDR2 are SGHRS and YFSETQ. Trimming cost V 1 base and J 4 bases, with 3 bases left between them.

CDR3 coding DNA: TGCGCCAGCAGCTCACCCGGTGCTGGAAACACCATATATTTT. Its protein is CASSSPGAGNTIYF. V is TRBV5-1 and J is TRBJ1-3; unclear D gene. Looked up from germline, CDR1 is SGHRS and CDR2 is YFSETQ. The V end lost 3 bases, the J end lost 2 bases, and 9 bases lay between the germline ends. The CDR3 runs 14 residues.

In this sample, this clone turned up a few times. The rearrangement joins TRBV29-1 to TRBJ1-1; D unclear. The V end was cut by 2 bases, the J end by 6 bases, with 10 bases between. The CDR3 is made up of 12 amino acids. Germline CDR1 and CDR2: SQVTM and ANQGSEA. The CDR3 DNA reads TGCAGCGTTGAACTTATGGATCCTGAAGCTTTCTTT. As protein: CSVELMDPEAFF. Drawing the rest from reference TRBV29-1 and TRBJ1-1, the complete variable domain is SAVISQKPSRDICQRGTSLTIQCQVDSQVTMMFWYRQQPGQSLTLIATANQGSEATYESGFVIDKFPISRPNLTFSTLTVSNMSPEDSSIYLCSVELMDPEAFFGQGTRLTVV.

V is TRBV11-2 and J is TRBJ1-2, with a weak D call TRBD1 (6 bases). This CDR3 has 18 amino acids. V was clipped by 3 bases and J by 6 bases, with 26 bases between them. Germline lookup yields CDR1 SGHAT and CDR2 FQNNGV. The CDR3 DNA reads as TGTGCCAGCAGCTTGTCTACTTCGGGCAGGGGCATTACAAATGGCTACACCTTC. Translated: CASSLSTSGRGITNGYTF.

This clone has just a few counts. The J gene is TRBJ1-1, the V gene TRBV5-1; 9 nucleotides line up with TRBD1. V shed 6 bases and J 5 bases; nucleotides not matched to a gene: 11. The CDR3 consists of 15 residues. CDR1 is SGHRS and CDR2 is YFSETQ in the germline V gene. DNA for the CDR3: TGCGCCAGCATGCCGGGACAGGGCGTTTCTACTGAAGCTTTCTTT. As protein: CASMPGQGVSTEAFF.

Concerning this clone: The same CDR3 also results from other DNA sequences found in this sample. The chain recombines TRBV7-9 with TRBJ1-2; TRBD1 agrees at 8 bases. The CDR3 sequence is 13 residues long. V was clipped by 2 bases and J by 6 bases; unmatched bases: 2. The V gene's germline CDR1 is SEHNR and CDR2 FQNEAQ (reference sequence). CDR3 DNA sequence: TGTGCCAGCAGCTTACAGGGGGCGGATGGCTACACCTTC. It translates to CASSLQGADGYTF. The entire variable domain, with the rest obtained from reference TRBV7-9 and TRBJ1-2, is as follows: DTGVSQNPRHKITKRGQNVTFRCDPISEHNRLYWYRQTLGQGPEFLTYFQNEAQLEKSRLLSDRFSAERPKGSFSTLEIQRTEQGDSAMYLCASSLQGADGYTFGSGTRLTVV.

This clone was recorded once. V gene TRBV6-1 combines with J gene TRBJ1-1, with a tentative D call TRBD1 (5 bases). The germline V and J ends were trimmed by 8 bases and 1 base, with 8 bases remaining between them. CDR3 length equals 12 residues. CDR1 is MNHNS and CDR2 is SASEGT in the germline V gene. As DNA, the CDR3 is TGTGCCAGCTTGAGGGGGAACACTGAAGCTTTCTTT. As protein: CASLRGNTEAFF.

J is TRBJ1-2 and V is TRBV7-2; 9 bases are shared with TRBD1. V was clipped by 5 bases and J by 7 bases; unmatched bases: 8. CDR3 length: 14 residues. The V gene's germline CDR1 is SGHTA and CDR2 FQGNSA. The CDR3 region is CASSPRAGQGGYTF. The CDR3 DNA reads TGTGCCAGCAGCCCTAGGGCGGGACAGGGTGGCTACACCTTC.

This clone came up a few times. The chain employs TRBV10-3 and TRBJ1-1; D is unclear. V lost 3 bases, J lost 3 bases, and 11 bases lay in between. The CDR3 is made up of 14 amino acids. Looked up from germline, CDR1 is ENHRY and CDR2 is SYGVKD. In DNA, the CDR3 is TGTGCCATCAGTGAACGAGTTAGGGACACTGAAGCTTTCTTT. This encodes CAISERVRDTEAFF.

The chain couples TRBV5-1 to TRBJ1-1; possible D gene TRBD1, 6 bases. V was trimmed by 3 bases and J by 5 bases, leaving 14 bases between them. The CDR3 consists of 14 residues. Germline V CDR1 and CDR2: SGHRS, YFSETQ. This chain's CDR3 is CASSWKQGLTEAFF. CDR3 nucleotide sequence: TGCGCCAGCAGCTGGAAACAGGGATTGACTGAAGCTTTCTTT.

The CDR3 region has the DNA TGTGCCAGCAGTGAATCCGGGGGGCCGTACTACGAGCAGTACTTC. Its translation: CASSESGGPYYEQYF. V gene TRBV2 combines with J gene TRBJ2-7; the D gene is possibly TRBD2 (7 bases). Trimming pared 2 bases from V and 3 bases from J, leaving 14 bases between. The CDR3 contains 15 residues. CDR1 is SNHLY, CDR2 FYNNEI, per germline.